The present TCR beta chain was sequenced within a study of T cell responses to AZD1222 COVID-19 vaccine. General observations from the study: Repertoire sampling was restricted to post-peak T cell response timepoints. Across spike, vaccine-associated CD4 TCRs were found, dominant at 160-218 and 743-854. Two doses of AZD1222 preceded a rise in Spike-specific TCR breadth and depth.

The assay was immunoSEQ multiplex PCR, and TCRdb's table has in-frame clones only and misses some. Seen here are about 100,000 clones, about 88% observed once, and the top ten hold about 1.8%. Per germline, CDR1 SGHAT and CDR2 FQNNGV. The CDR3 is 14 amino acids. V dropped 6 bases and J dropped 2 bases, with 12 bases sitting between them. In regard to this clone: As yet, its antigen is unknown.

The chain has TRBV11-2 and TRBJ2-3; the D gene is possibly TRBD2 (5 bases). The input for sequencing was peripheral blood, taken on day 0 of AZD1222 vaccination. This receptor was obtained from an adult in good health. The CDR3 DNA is TGTGCCAGCAGTCTTAGAGCGGCCACAGATACGCAGTATTTT. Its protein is CASSLRAATDTQYF.